This T cell receptor beta chain was sequenced for a study of cytomegalovirus exposure and HLA in healthy donors. Study-wide background: An earlier analysis identified 110 million or so unique TCR beta sequences in approximately 190 million T cells. Study results and caveats: Within a later analysis, the majority of CMV-associated TCR beta chains appeared HLA-restricted.

Trimming pared 2 bases from V and 4 bases from J, leaving 11 bases between. CDR3 size: 15 residues. Germline CDR1 reads LNHDA; CDR2 reads SQIVND (reference sequence). With regard to this clone: The antigen is not known.

Both 60 Vbeta primers and 13 Jbeta primers went into the PCR. Here immunoSEQ multiplex PCR was the method, and the copy in TCRdb shows in-frame clones only, minus some. The table lists more than 100,000 clones, about 9.1% of them singletons. The sample comprised PBMCs. The source of this sequence is a woman aged 40 to 50 in good health and CMV-seropositive. The gene calls are TRBV19 and TRBJ2-2; a weak D match, TRBD1 (5 bases). In nucleotides, the CDR3 is TGTGCCAGTAGTATATTGGGGCAGGGCACCGGGGAGCTGTTTTTT. Protein sequence: CASSILGQGTGELFF.